Reported below is one TCR beta chain. Its antigen specificity is not known. The sample holds no much larger clone one base away, and base qualities are not on file. Trimming removed 5 bases from V and 0 bases from J; the gene matches leave 10 bases unexplained. The CDR3, from cysteine to phenylalanine, totals 16 residues. The read is trimmed to its CDR3 DNA, 48 bases read in frame from base 1. CDR1 MGHRA and CDR2 YSYEKL are derived from the germline V gene. CD8 naive samples consisted of CD45RO-negative cells that were positively selected for CCR7, yielding a CD45RA+CCR7+ population without TemRA cells. The donors were healthy, HIV-negative adults with no recently reported acute infections or vaccinations. Every donor was a Caucasian adult living in Nashville, Tennessee, USA. After blood collection by leukapheresis, PBMCs were isolated using Ficoll-Histopaque density gradient centrifugation and then cryopreserved in the vapor phase of liquid nitrogen. Analytical flow cytometry was used to check the purity and quantity of each magnetically sorted T cell population. Genomic DNA was isolated from every sorted fraction and measured by UV absorbance on a Nanodrop 2000c.

TCR CDR3 regions were amplified from genomic DNA by multiplex PCR using the deep immunoSEQ assay. Extracted genomic DNA from each cell subset was distributed evenly across all wells of several immunoSEQ 96-well plates, and each plate was treated as a replicate. For sorted subsets, around 0.2 ug genomic DNA, equal to some 30,000 T cell genomes, was loaded into each replicate PCR. The purified libraries were quantified using a Qubit 3.0 fluorometer, sized with a Bioanalyzer 2100, and then quantified again using the KAPA Library Quantification kit. Each immunoSEQ 96-well plate was sequenced on its own single-read 150-cycle Illumina NextSeq 550 flow cell. The study's own analysis went as follows. Because only junctional sequences without quality scores were contained in the immunoSEQ output, filtering matching that applied to full-length reads could not be performed. To assign V/J genes and CDR3, sequences were annotated against IMGT germline references using PyIR, a Python wrapper for IgBLAST v1.9. Reads were filtered out if the reads had weak V/J assignments (E-value above 1e-6), no CDR3, stop codons, out-of-frame junctions, or ambiguous translated residues. V3J clonotypes were defined as sequences sharing the same inferred V gene, J gene, and CDR3 amino acid sequence. To compute the percentage overlap between repertoires, the number of shared unique clonotypes was divided by the size of the smaller repertoire. Repertoire richness was assessed with RTK rarefaction, the Chao1 estimator, and Recon v2.1 estimates of unobserved clonotypes. OLGA was used to compute generation probabilities for all TCRbeta clonotypes that the gDNA method yielded from a handful of donors. Held by TCRdb, this immuneACCESS table contains in-frame sequences only and omits some clones. Under half of the omission traces to an unresolved V gene where checked; the cause of the rest is unknown. The DNA gave D and trimming, while V, J and clone size come from that table. A total of roughly 2,000,000 clones appear in this sample, around 93% of them only once. Approximately 1.7% of the sample is taken by the ten largest.

The sample originates from a study of shared clonotypes between healthy human individuals (dated by TCRdb to the early 2020s). Study-level background: A couple of women and a few men aged 18 to 49 years were included in the cohort. For each donor, three plates each were used for CD4 naive and CD4 memory, two plates were used for CD8 naive, and one plate was used for CD8 memory. To estimate repertoire size and how much clonotypes are shared between individuals, the study performed deep sequencing of blood TCR repertoires from roughly five healthy adults. Libraries were prepared and TCR repertoires were sequenced by different laboratories using diverse techniques, in order to increase sequencing depth and limit assay-specific biases. Each donor's leukapheresis produced roughly between about 0.8 and 10 billion PBMCs. Here is what the overall study found, with its caveats: Compared with non-shared clonotypes, the clonotypes found in all four sorted-subset donors had higher generation probabilities. Estimated clonotype richness was generally larger for naive than for memory subsets. Sampling was limited to blood, and TCR repertoires in tissue likely differ from TCR repertoires in blood. The genetic and exposure-history diversity represented was limited by the small number of donors. Based on pairwise subsampling, the degree of clonotype sharing among donors was expected to be affected by sequencing depth. When several donors were compared, the shared fraction of clonotypes was around 5% for naive CD4, around 4% for naive CD8, 2.3% for memory CD4, and less than 0.5% for memory CD8. Incomplete sequencing was indicated by rarefaction of sorted-subset datasets, despite the large sequencing depth.

Specimen: naive CD8+ T cells from PBMCs. Interpreted using the paper, the cell subset or site label stands for: CD45RA+CCR7+. The chain is assembled from TRBV4-1 and TRBJ2-7; the central 7 bases match TRBD1. The receptor was isolated from a man aged 18 to 29 in good health. Some clones in this sample may be carry-over from other donors' samples. Here is the DNA: TGCGCCAGCAGCTTCCGACAGGGCCAGAGCTCCTACGAGCAGTACTTC. Translated, it reads CASSFRQGQSSYEQYF.